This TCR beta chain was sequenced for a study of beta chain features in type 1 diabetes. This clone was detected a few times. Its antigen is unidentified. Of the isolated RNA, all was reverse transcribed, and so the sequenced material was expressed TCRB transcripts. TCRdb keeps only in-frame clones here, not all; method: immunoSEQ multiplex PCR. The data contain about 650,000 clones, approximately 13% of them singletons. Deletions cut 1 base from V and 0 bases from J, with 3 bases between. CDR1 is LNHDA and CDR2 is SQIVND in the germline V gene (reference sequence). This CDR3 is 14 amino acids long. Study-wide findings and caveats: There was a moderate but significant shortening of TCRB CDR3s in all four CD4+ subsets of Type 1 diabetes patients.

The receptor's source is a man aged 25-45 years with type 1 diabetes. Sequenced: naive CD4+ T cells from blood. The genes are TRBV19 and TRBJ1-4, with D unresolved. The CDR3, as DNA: TGTGCCAGTAGTATAGCTGCAACTAATGAAAAACTGTTTTTT. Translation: CASSIAATNEKLFF.